This paragraph reports one T cell receptor (beta chain). No antigen is known for it. This table comes from immunoSEQ multiplex PCR, and its TCRdb copy is limited to in-frame clones, with some not included. Among some 150,000 clones listed, about 95% were seen once. The record originates from a study of T cell responses to AZD1222 COVID-19 vaccine. Trimming took off 5 bases at V and 3 bases at J, with 13 bases between the two ends. CDR3 length: 14 amino acids. Germline V gene sequence: CDR1 MDHEN, CDR2 SYDVKM. The study's findings and limits: Within unmutated variant regions lay the reported targets of nearly half of spike-specific TCRs. Recipients of two AZD1222 doses showed rising Spike-specific TCR breadth and depth.

The material sequenced was peripheral blood, taken on day 0 of AZD1222 vaccination. This receptor was obtained from an adult in good health. This rearrangement joins TRBV28 to TRBJ1-1; D ambiguous. CDR3 amino acids: CASSPYRADTEAFF. The CDR3 DNA reads as TGTGCCAGCAGTCCATATCGCGCGGACACTGAAGCTTTCTTT.